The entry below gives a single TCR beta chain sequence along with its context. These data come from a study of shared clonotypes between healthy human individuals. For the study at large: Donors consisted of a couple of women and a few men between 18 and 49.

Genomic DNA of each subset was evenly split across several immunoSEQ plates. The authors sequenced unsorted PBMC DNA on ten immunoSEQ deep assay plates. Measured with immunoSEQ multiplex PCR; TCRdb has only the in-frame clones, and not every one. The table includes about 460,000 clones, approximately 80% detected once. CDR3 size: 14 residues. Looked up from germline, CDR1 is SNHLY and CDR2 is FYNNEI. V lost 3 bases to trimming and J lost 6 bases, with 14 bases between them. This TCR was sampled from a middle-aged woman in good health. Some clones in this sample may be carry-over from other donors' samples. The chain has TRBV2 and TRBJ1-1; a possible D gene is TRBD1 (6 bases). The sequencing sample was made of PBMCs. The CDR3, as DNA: TGTGCCAGCAGTGAGGCAGGGGTGCGCGCTGAAGCTTTCTTT. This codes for CASSEAGVRAEAFF.